Given below is one T cell receptor beta chain in context. The sample originates from a study of blood T cell repertoires in COVID-19. The CDR3 consists of 16 residues. Losses at the gene ends were 2 bases for V and 9 bases for J; bases not matched to a gene: 9. Germline assignment: CDR1 MDHEN and CDR2 SYDVKM. Some clones are missing from TCRdb's copy, which holds only in-frame ones; the method was immunoSEQ multiplex PCR. The repertoire holds approximately 100,000 clones, with about 87% as singletons. The genes are TRBV28 and TRBJ1-6; 8 nucleotides align to TRBD1. This receptor was taken from a woman aged 30 to 39 with acute or convalescent COVID-19. Sequences were obtained from peripheral blood. The CDR3 coding sequence is TGTGCCAGCAGTTTAGGGCAGGGGGCCCGAGTTTCACCCCTCCACTTT. It translates to CASSLGQGARVSPLHF.